This T cell receptor beta chain was documented in a study of T cell changes during pregnancy in multiple sclerosis. In germline, CDR1 is LNHDA, CDR2 SQIVND (reference sequence). The CDR3 extends over 13 amino acids. Trimming pared 3 bases from V and 2 bases from J, leaving 7 bases between. Using immunoSEQ multiplex PCR, the repertoire was profiled, and TCRdb retains in-frame clones only, with some absent. The data hold 33,000 or so clones, with 91% observed a single time. The specimen comprised CD8+ T cells from peripheral blood mononuclear cells, sampled in the second trimester of pregnancy. This TCR was sampled from a female donor in good health, enrolled as a control in a pregnancy study. The chain couples TRBV19 to TRBJ1-2, with D perhaps TRBD1 (5 bases). The CDR3 is CASSMGGNYGYTF. The CDR3 coding sequence is TGTGCCAGTAGTATGGGGGGGAACTATGGCTACACCTTC.